These 23 T cell receptor beta chains were all obtained from the same sample, sequenced in a study of T cells in Graves' hyperthyroidism and ophthalmopathy (dated by TCRdb to between 2017 and 2020). Libraries came from multiplex PCR. The sequencer was an Illumina HiSeq 2000. TCR beta CDR3 regions were amplified from RNA transcripts. For the first round of RT-PCR on the TCR CDR3, the HTBI primer set was used together with the Qiagen OneStep RT-PCR kit. TCRdb trimmed the raw reads at Q25, called clones with MiXCR and kept productive beta chains. Rows with a matching CDR3 protein are joined into one entry that keeps the most common DNA and genes. The sample table holds about 300,000 distinct CDR3 sequences, of which approximately 18% were seen once. Together, the top ten hold about two fifths of the sample. Specimen: blood. These receptors originate from a man in his forties or fifties with Graves' ophthalmopathy.

The rearrangement joins TRBV19 to TRBJ2-1; no clear D. V was pared by 5 bases and J by 7 bases, with 12 bases between. The CDR3 totals 13 residues. Germline lookup yields CDR1 LNHDA and CDR2 SQIVND (reference sequence). CDR3 protein: CASSPRQGNEQFF. In DNA form, the CDR3 reads TGTGCCAGTAGTCCCCGCCAAGGGAATGAGCAGTTCTTC.

This clonotype was seen ten or more times. The V call is TRBV30, the J call TRBJ2-7; D not resolved. The length of the CDR3 is 11 residues. Looked up from germline, CDR1 is GTSNPN and CDR2 is SVGIG (reference sequence). The V and J ends lost 0 bases and 5 bases respectively, with 5 bases between them. The CDR3 DNA sequence: TGTGCCTGGAGTGTAAGGGACGAGCAGTACTTC. This translates into CAWSVRDEQYF.

The V call is TRBV14, the J call TRBJ2-3, with D unresolved. Germline CDR1 SGHDN, CDR2 FVKESK. Trimming removed 4 bases at V and 6 bases at J, with 11 bases between. The CDR3 is made up of 13 amino acids. DNA of the CDR3: TGTGCCAGCAGCCTCGTCTTTTTGGATACGCAGTATTTT. Translated: CASSLVFLDTQYF.

This clonotype has more than one count but fewer than ten. The chain employs TRBV6-1 and TRBJ1-3; a possible D gene is TRBD1 (6 bases). Germline lookup yields CDR1 MNHNS and CDR2 SASEGT. The CDR3 has 14 amino acids. V was shortened by 4 bases and J by 3 bases, with 10 bases between the two germline ends. CDR3 sequence reads: CASSADRFGNTIYF. As DNA, the CDR3 is TGTGCCAGCAGTGCGGACAGATTTGGAAACACCATATATTTT.

This clonotype showed up many times. This chain joins TRBV11-2 and TRBJ1-4; D uncertain. The CDR3 runs to 14 residues. Germline assignment: CDR1 SGHAT and CDR2 FQNNGV. The V and J ends lost 1 base and 5 bases respectively, with 8 bases between them. CDR3: CASSLGYTNEKLFF. DNA for the CDR3: TGTGCCAGCAGCTTAGGATATACAAATGAAAAACTGTTTTTT.

This clonotype was detected ten times or more. The genes are TRBV20-1 and TRBJ2-5; D gene unclear. V was trimmed by 3 bases and J by 5 bases, leaving 10 bases between them. Germline lookup yields CDR1 DFQATT and CDR2 SNEGSKA (reference sequence). CDR3 size: 12 residues. The CDR3 reads CSASKARETQYF. In DNA, the CDR3 is TGCAGTGCTAGTAAAGCTAGGGAGACCCAGTACTTC.

The sample holds a few counts of this clonotype. V and J are TRBV6-5 and TRBJ2-1; 9 bases line up with TRBD2. CDR1 MNHEY and CDR2 SVGAGI come from the germline V gene. V lost 0 bases, J lost 1 base, and 19 bases stayed unmatched. CDR3 length equals 22 residues. In DNA, the CDR3 is TGTGCCAGCAGTTACTCGTTAGGACTAGCGCCTACCTTAGTAAGGTCCTACAATGAGCAGTTCTTC. As protein: CASSYSLGLAPTLVRSYNEQFF.

This clonotype was seen at least ten times. This chain links TRBV7-8 with TRBJ2-5; 12 bases map to TRBD2. The CDR3 totals 15 residues. Germline V lookup: CDR1 SGHVS, CDR2 FQNEAQ. Unmatched junction bases numbered 4, after V lost 5 bases and J lost 3 bases. CDR3 DNA sequence: TGTGCCAGCAGCCCTCGGACTAGCGGGGAAGAGACCCAGTACTTC. Amino acids: CASSPRTSGEETQYF.

In this sample, this clonotype turned up a few times. The CDR3 here is CASSRDSVGDEQFF. CDR3 nucleotide sequence: TGTGCCAGCAGTAGGGACAGTGTGGGCGATGAGCAGTTCTTC. The gene calls are TRBV7-9 and TRBJ2-1; TRBD1 matches at 7 bases. From germline, CDR1 is SEHNR and CDR2 FQNEAQ (reference sequence). The CDR3 has 14 amino acids. The V gene end was trimmed by 6 bases and the J gene end by 8 bases; junction bases not matched to a gene: 10.

The rearrangement joins TRBV30 to TRBJ2-7, with TRBD1 matching over 8 bases. In germline, CDR1 is GTSNPN, CDR2 SVGIG (reference sequence). V was clipped by 2 bases and J by 9 bases; unmatched bases: 12. There are 14 residues in the CDR3. In DNA form, the CDR3 reads TGTGCCTGGAGTTCTCCGGGACAGGTTCAGTCGCAGTACTTC. It translates to CAWSSPGQVQSQYF.

This clonotype was recorded at least ten times. This chain joins TRBV11-2 and TRBJ2-7; the D gene is possibly TRBD1 (6 bases). Deletions cut 5 bases from V and 5 bases from J, with 13 bases between. The CDR3 has 13 amino acids. Germline loops: CDR1 SGHAT, CDR2 FQNNGV. CDR3 in amino acids: CASSPRTVHEQYF. The CDR3 DNA reads as TGTGCCAGCAGCCCAAGGACAGTTCACGAGCAGTACTTC.

This clonotype occurred a few times. This chain connects TRBV9 to TRBJ2-7; D perhaps matches TRBD1 (5 bases). Per germline, CDR1 SGDLS and CDR2 YYNGEE. The V and J ends lost 0 bases and 5 bases respectively, with 12 bases between them. This CDR3 is 14 amino acids long. The CDR3 sequence is CASSVAPDTNEQYF. As DNA, the CDR3 is TGTGCCAGCAGCGTAGCCCCGGACACCAACGAGCAGTACTTC.

This clonotype came up many times. V and J are TRBV20-1 and TRBJ2-7, with 8 bases aligning to TRBD1. The J segment lost 0 bases and the V segment lost 2 bases, leaving 6 bases of the junction unmatched. The CDR3 extends over 15 amino acids. Germline V lookup: CDR1 DFQATT, CDR2 SNEGSKA (reference sequence). CDR3 DNA sequence: TGCAGTGCTAGACGTCGGGACAGGATCTCCTACGAGCAGTACTTC. Residues: CSARRRDRISYEQYF.

V and J are TRBV9 and TRBJ1-6; D call uncertain. Germline CDR1 reads SGDLS; CDR2 reads YYNGEE. V was trimmed by 4 bases and J by 5 bases, leaving 13 bases between them. The CDR3 totals 15 residues. The CDR3: CASSPPDGNNSPLHF. Written as DNA, the CDR3 is TGTGCCAGCAGCCCACCGGACGGAAATAATTCACCCCTCCACTTT.

This clonotype was found many times. The V and J genes are TRBV28 and TRBJ1-5, with a tentative D call TRBD1 (5 bases). V lost 6 bases and J 6 bases, leaving 18 bases between the germline ends. The CDR3 is made up of 15 amino acids. CDR1 and CDR2 (germline): MDHEN, SYDVKM. The CDR3 sequence is CASSEAGGLGQPQHF. CDR3 DNA sequence: TGTGCCAGCAGCGAAGCCGGGGGTCTTGGTCAGCCCCAGCATTTT.

The sample holds a few counts of this clonotype. The V call is TRBV27, the J call TRBJ2-5; no clear D. Germline V lookup: CDR1 MNHEY, CDR2 SMNVEV (reference sequence). The CDR3 is made up of 14 amino acids. V lost 3 bases, J lost 4 bases, and 12 bases lay in between. The CDR3 region is CASSFISTRETQYF. CDR3 coding DNA: TGTGCCAGCAGTTTTATCTCCACCAGAGAGACCCAGTACTTC.

This clonotype was recorded a few times. The rearrangement uses TRBV6-1 and TRBJ2-5, with D possibly TRBD1 on 5 matching bases. CDR3 size: 14 residues. Germline CDR1 MNHNS, CDR2 SASEGT. The V and J ends lost 7 bases and 2 bases respectively, with 14 bases between them. The CDR3 DNA sequence: TGTGCCAGCACTGGGGCTGCCGGTCAAGAGACCCAGTACTTC. Translation gives CASTGAAGQETQYF.

This chain uses TRBV18 with TRBJ2-1; possibly TRBD2 for D (7 bases). This CDR3 comprises 19 residues. Trimming left V 8 bases short and J 3 bases short, with 29 bases between. Germline CDR1 reads KGHSH; CDR2 reads LQKENI. DNA for the CDR3: TGTGCCAGCCCCCATCGAAATTCTAGGGGGACTAACTTCTACAATGAGCAGTTCTTC. Amino acids: CASPHRNSRGTNFYNEQFF. The variable domain in full, with the rest retrieved from reference TRBV18 and TRBJ2-1, is NAGVMQNPRHLVRRRGQEARLRCSPMKGHSHVYWYRQLPEEGLKFMVYLQKENIIDESGMPKERFSAEFPKEGPSILRIQQVVRGDSAAYFCASPHRNSRGTNFYNEQFFGPGTRLTVL.

This clonotype has at least ten counts. V is TRBV20-1 and J is TRBJ2-3, with TRBD2 identical over 8 bases. V was pared by 5 bases and J by 0 bases, with 10 bases of the junction left unmatched. The CDR3 is 16 residues long. Germline CDR1 and CDR2: DFQATT and SNEGSKA (reference sequence). CDR3 in amino acids: CSAGGASGSSTDTQYF. The CDR3 DNA is TGCAGTGCTGGAGGGGCTAGCGGGTCTAGCACAGATACGCAGTATTTT.

The V and J genes are TRBV9 and TRBJ1-3; D remains ambiguous. The CDR3 spans 16 residues. Germline CDR1 reads SGDLS; CDR2 reads YYNGEE. The V end lost 3 bases, the J end lost 0 bases, and 13 bases lay between the germline ends. CDR3 region: CASSGFGGNSGNTIYF. CDR3 bases: TGTGCCAGCAGCGGGTTCGGAGGTAACTCTGGAAACACCATATATTTT.

This chain links TRBV6-1 with TRBJ1-6; D is undetermined. The V end lost 3 bases, the J end lost 5 bases, and 5 bases lay between the germline ends. The CDR3 is 13 residues long. Germline CDR1 MNHNS, CDR2 SASEGT. The CDR3 DNA reads TGTGCCAGCAGTGACAAAAATAATTCACCCCTCCACTTT. Translating gives CASSDKNNSPLHF.

The rearrangement uses TRBV7-3 and TRBJ2-1, with 7 bases identical to TRBD2. This CDR3 comprises 15 residues. Trimming took 5 bases from V and 4 from J; bases not matched to a gene: 8. From germline, CDR1 is SGHTA and CDR2 FQGTGA. CDR3 in amino acids: CASSLGGSYYNEQFF. CDR3 nucleotides: TGTGCCAGCAGCCTAGGCGGGAGTTATTACAATGAGCAGTTCTTC. Full variable domain (rest looked up from reference TRBV7-3 and TRBJ2-1): GAGVSQTPSNKVTEKGKYVELRCDPISGHTALYWYRQSLGQGPEFLIYFQGTGAADDSGLPNDRFFAVRPEGSVSTLKIQRTERGDSAVYLCASSLGGSYYNEQFFGPGTRLTVL.

This clonotype was picked up a small number of times. The chain recombines TRBV4-1 with TRBJ1-5, with 8 bases identical to TRBD1. The CDR3 loop spans 17 amino acids. From germline, CDR1 is MGHRA and CDR2 YSYEKL. The V gene end was trimmed by 2 bases and the J gene end by 4 bases; junction bases not matched to a gene: 10. The CDR3, as DNA: TGCGCCAGCAGCCAATATAGGGGGACAGGCGGAAATCAGCCCCAGCATTTT. This sequence encodes CASSQYRGTGGNQPQHF.